Presented here are 12 T cell receptor beta chains from one specimen sequenced in a study of cytomegalovirus exposure and HLA in healthy donors. The PCR made use of 60 Vbeta and 13 Jbeta primers. Profiling relied on immunoSEQ multiplex PCR, and the TCRdb table lists in-frame clones only, not all of them. The sample holds about 110,000 clones. Source material: PBMCs. Receptor source: a man between 25 and 39 years old in good health and CMV-seronegative.

V gene TRBV18 combines with J gene TRBJ1-5, with D possibly matching TRBD1 (5 bases). This CDR3 spans 14 amino acids. Looked up from germline, CDR1 is KGHSH and CDR2 is LQKENI. The ends were cut back, 3 bases at V and 9 bases at J, with 15 bases in the middle. This CDR3 is CASSPPDSLTPQHF. The CDR3 DNA follows: TGTGCCAGCTCACCCCCTGACAGCCTCACGCCCCAGCATTTT.

This chain connects TRBV7-7 to TRBJ2-3; the match to TRBD1 covers 11 bases. CDR1 SSHAT and CDR2 FNYEAQ come from the germline V gene (reference sequence). Trimming cost V 3 bases and J 5 bases; bases outside gene matches: 1. The CDR3 is 14 residues long. CDR3 protein: CASSLGTGGDTQYF. The CDR3 DNA is TGTGCCAGCAGCTTGGGGACAGGGGGAGATACGCAGTATTTT.

This sequence joins TRBV4-1 and TRBJ1-4, with D tentatively TRBD1 (6 bases). Trimming removed 5 bases at V and 7 bases at J, with 14 bases between. The CDR3 loop spans 14 amino acids. Germline CDR1 and CDR2: MGHRA and YSYEKL. In DNA, the CDR3 is TGCGCCAGCAGCGCCCAGGGGTCTCGTGAAAAACTGTTTTTT. Protein sequence: CASSAQGSREKLFF.

The chain employs TRBV30 and TRBJ2-3, with D possibly matching TRBD2 (5 bases). Germline CDR1 reads GTSNPN; CDR2 reads SVGIG (reference sequence). Deletions cut 0 bases from V and 5 bases from J, with 9 bases between. This CDR3 contains 13 residues. CDR3 DNA sequence: TGTGCCTGGAGTGTATACGGGGTAGATACGCAGTATTTT. Translating it yields CAWSVYGVDTQYF.

The V gene is TRBV10-2, the J gene TRBJ2-2, with D perhaps TRBD1 (6 bases). Germline V gene sequence: CDR1 WSHSY, CDR2 SAAADI. V lost 3 bases, J lost 4 bases, and 12 bases lay in between. The CDR3 is made up of 15 amino acids. The CDR3 region is CASSEEDRVTGELFF. The CDR3 nucleotides read TGCGCCAGCAGTGAAGAGGACAGAGTCACCGGGGAGCTGTTTTTT.

The chain couples TRBV19 to TRBJ2-3, with a weak D call TRBD1 (5 bases). CDR1 and CDR2 (germline): LNHDA, SQIVND (reference sequence). The germline V and J ends were trimmed by 7 bases and 1 base, with 12 bases remaining between them. The CDR3 runs 14 residues. The CDR3 sequence is CASTGEGGTDTQYF. Here the CDR3 DNA reads TGTGCCAGTACAGGTGAAGGGGGCACAGATACGCAGTATTTT.

This sequence joins TRBV5-1 and TRBJ2-2; 10 positions agree with TRBD2. The CDR3 contains 15 residues. Germline assignment: CDR1 SGHRS and CDR2 YFSETQ. The trim removed 3 bases at V and 3 bases at J, leaving 2 bases unmatched. The CDR3 loop reads CASSSLAGDTGELFF. The CDR3 DNA is TGCGCCAGCAGCTCGCTAGCGGGGGACACCGGGGAGCTGTTTTTT.

This chain uses TRBV13 with TRBJ1-6; maybe TRBD1 (5 bases). There are 15 residues in the CDR3. Germline lookup yields CDR1 PRHDT and CDR2 FYEKMQ (reference sequence). The V end lost 0 bases, the J end lost 12 bases, and 15 bases lay between the germline ends. CDR3 nucleotides: TGTGCCAGCAGCTTAGGCCGGAACCGGGGGGTACCCCTCCACTTT. Residues: CASSLGRNRGVPLHF.

The chain links TRBV6-4 to TRBJ2-5, with a tentative D call TRBD1 (6 bases). This CDR3 comprises 17 residues. V was clipped by 0 bases and J by 2 bases, with 16 bases between them. CDR1 is MRHNA and CDR2 is SNTAGT in the germline V gene. CDR3 sequence reads: CASSDSSPGHTQETQYF. The CDR3 nucleotides are TGTGCCAGCAGTGACTCGAGCCCGGGACACACACAAGAGACCCAGTACTTC.

The V and J genes are TRBV5-1 and TRBJ1-2, with D unclear. Germline values: CDR1 SGHRS, CDR2 YFSETQ. The V end was cut by 0 bases, the J end by 5 bases, with 8 bases between. The CDR3 spans 13 residues. CDR3 bases: TGCGCCAGCAGCTTGGTAGAGAGTTATGGCTACACCTTC. This sequence encodes CASSLVESYGYTF. Full variable domain (rest looked up from reference TRBV5-1 and TRBJ1-2): KAGVTQTPRYLIKTRGQQVTLSCSPISGHRSVSWYQQTPGQGLQFLFEYFSETQRNKGNFPGRFSGRQFSNSRSEMNVSTLELGDSALYLCASSLVESYGYTFGSGTRLTVV.

As for this clone: The germline gene is not matched at one end of the junction; a read error may be the cause. This chain links TRBV28 with TRBJ1-1; D is possibly TRBD1 (6 bases). Germline V CDR1 and CDR2: MDHEN, SYDVKM. This CDR3 comprises 15 residues. The CDR3 bases are TGTACCAGCAGTTTTGTTGGCGACAGAGGGGGGGGAGCTTTCTTT. This translates into CTSSFVGDRGGGAFF. The variable domain in full, with the rest retrieved from reference TRBV28 and TRBJ1-1, is DVKVTQSSRYLVKRTGEKVFLECVQDMDHENMFWYRQDPGLGLRLIYFSYDVKMKEKGDIPEGYSVSREKKERFSLILESASTNQTSMYLCTSSFVGDRGGGAFFGQGTRLTVV.

The chain links TRBV6-5 to TRBJ2-7, with TRBD1 matching over 11 bases. The V gene end was trimmed by 0 bases and the J gene end by 5 bases; junction bases not matched to a gene: 6. Germline assignment: CDR1 MNHEY and CDR2 SVGAGI. This CDR3 has 16 amino acids. CDR3 bases: TGTGCCAGCAGTTACTCCCCGGGACAGGGGGTCGACGAGCAGTACTTC. This codes for CASSYSPGQGVDEQYF.